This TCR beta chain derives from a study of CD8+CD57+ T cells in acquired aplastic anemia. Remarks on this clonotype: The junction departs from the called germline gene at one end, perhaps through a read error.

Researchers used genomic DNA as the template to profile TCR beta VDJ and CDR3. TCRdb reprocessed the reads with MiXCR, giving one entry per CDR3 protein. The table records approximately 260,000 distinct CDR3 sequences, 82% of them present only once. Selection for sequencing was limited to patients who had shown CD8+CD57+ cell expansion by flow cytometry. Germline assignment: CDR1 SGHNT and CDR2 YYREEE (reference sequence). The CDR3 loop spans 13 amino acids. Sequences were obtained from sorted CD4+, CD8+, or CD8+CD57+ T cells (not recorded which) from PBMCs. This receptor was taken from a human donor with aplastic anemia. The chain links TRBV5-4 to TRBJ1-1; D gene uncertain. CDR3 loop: CTSSFTSDTEAFF. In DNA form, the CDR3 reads TGTACCAGCAGCTTTACTAGCGACACTGAAGCTTTCTTT.